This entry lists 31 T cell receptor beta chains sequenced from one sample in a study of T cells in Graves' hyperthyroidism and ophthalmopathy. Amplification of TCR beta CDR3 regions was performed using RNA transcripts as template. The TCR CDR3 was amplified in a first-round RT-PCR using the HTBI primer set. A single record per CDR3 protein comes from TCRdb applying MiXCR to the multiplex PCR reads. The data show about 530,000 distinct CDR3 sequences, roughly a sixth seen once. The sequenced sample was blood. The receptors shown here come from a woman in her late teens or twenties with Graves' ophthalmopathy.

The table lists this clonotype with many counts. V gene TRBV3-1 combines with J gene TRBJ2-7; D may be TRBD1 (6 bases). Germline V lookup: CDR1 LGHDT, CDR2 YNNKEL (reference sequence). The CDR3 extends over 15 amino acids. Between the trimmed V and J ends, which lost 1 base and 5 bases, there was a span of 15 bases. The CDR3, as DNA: TGTGCCAGCAGCCAAGGGGGCAGGGGTTTGGACGAGCAGTACTTC. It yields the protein CASSQGGRGLDEQYF.

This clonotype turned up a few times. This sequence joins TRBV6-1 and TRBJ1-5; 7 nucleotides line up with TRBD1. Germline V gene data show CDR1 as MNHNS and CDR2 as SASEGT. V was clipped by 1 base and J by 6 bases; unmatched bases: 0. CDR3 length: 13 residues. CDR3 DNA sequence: TGTGCCAGCAGTGAAGGGACAGGTCAGCCCCAGCATTTT. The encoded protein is CASSEGTGQPQHF.

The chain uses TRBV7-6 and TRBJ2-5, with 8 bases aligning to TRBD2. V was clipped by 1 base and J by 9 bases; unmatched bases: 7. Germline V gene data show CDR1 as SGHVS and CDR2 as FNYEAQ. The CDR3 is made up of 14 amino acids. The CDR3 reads CASSLGIRRGAQYF. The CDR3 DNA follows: TGTGCCAGCAGCTTAGGTATTCGGCGGGGGGCCCAGTACTTC.

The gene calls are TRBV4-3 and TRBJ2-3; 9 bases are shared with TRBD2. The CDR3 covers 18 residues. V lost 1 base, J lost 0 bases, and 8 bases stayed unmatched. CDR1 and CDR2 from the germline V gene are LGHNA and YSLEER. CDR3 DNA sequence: TGCGCCAGCAGCCAAGGAACCCCTAGCGGGGTAAGCACAGATACGCAGTATTTT. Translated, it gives CASSQGTPSGVSTDTQYF.

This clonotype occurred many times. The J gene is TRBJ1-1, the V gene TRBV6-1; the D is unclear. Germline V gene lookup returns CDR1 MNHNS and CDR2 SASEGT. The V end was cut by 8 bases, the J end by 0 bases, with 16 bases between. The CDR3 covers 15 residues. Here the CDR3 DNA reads TGTGCCAGCTATTCTCCGTACCCGATGAACACTGAAGCTTTCTTT. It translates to CASYSPYPMNTEAFF.

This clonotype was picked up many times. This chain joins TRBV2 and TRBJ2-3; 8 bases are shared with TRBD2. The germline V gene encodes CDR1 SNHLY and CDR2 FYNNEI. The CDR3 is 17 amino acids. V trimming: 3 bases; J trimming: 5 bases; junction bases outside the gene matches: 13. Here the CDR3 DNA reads TGTGCCAGCAGTGACACGATAGCGGGGATGGGGGAAGATACGCAGTATTTT. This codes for CASSDTIAGMGEDTQYF.

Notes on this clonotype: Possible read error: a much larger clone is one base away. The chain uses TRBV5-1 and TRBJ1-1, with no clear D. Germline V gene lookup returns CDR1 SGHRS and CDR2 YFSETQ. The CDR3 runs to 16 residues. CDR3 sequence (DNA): TGTGCCAGCAGCTTTTCGACCCAGCGAATGAACACTGAAGCTTTCTTT. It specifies CASSFSTQRMNTEAFF.

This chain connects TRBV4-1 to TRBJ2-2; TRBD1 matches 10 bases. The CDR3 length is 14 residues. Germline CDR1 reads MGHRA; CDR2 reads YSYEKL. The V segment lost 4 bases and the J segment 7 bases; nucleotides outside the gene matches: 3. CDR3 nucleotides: TGCGCCAGCAGCCGACAGGGGGCCGGCGGGGAGCTGTTTTTT. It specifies CASSRQGAGGELFF.

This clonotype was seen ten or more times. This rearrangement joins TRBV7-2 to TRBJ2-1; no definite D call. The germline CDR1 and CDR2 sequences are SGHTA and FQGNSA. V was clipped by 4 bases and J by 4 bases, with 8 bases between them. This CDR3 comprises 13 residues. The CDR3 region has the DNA TGTGCCAGCAGCTCCAGTATTTACAATGAGCAGTTCTTC. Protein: CASSSSIYNEQFF.

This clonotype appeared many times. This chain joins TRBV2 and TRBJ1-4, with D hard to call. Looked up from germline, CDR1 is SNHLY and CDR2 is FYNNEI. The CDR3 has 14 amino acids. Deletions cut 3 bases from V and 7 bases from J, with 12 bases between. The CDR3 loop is CASSDSTSSEKLFF. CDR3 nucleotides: TGTGCCAGCAGTGACAGCACTAGTTCTGAAAAACTGTTTTTT.

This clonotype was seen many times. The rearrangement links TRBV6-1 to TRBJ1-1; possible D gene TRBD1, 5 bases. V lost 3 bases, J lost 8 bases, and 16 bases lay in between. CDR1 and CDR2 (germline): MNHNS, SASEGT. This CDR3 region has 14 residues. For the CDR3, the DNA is TGTGCCAGCAGTGATGTTCCAGGGCCGACCGAAGCTTTCTTT. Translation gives CASSDVPGPTEAFF.

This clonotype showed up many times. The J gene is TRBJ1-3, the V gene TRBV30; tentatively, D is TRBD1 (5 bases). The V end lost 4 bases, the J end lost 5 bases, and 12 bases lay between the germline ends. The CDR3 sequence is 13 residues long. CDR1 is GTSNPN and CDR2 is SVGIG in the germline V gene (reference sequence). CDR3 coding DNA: TGTGCCTGGACTGAGACAGCTAGAAACACCATATATTTT. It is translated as CAWTETARNTIYF.

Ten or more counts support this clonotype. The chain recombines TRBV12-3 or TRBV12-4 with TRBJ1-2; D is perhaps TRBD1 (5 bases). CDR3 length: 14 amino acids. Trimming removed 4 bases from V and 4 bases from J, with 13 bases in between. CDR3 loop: CASSSPGGTYGYTF. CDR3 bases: TGTGCCAGCAGTTCCCCGGGAGGGACCTATGGCTACACCTTC.

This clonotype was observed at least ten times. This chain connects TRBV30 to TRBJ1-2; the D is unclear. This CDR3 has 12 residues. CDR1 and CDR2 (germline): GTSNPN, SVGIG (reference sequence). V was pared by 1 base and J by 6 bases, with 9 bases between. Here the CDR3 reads CAWSGGLHGYTF. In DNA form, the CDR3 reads TGTGCCTGGAGTGGAGGGTTGCATGGCTACACCTTC.

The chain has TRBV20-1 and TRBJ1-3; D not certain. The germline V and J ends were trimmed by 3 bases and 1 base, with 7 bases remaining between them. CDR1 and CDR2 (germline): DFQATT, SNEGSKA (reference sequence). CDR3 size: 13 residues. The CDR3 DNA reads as TGCAGTGCTAGGGTGGGGTCTGGAAACACCATATATTTT. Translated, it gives CSARVGSGNTIYF.

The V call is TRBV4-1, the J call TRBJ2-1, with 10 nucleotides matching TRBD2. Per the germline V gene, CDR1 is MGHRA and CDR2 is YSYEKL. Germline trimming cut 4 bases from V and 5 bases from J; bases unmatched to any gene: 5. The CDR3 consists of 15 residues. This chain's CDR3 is CASSLWTSGDNEQFF. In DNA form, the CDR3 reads TGCGCCAGCAGCCTATGGACTAGCGGCGACAATGAGCAGTTCTTC.

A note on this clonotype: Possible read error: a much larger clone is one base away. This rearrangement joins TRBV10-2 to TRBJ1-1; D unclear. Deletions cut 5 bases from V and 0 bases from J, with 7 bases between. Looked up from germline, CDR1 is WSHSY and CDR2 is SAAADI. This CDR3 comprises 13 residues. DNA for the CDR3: TGCGCCAGCAGTAAGAACATGAACACTGAAGCTTTCTTT. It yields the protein CASSKNMNTEAFF.

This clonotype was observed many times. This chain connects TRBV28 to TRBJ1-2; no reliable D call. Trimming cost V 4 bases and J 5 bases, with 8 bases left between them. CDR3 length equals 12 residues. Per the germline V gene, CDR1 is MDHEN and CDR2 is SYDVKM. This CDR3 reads CASSSERYGYTF. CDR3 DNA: TGTGCCAGCAGTTCGGAGAGATATGGCTACACCTTC.

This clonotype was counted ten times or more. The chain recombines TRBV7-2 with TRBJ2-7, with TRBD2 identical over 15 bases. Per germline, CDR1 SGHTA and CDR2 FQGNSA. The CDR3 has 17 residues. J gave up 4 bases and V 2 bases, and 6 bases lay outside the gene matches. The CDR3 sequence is CASSLLGTSGRRYEQYF. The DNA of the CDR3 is TGTGCCAGCAGCTTATTGGGGACTAGCGGGAGGAGGTACGAGCAGTACTTC.

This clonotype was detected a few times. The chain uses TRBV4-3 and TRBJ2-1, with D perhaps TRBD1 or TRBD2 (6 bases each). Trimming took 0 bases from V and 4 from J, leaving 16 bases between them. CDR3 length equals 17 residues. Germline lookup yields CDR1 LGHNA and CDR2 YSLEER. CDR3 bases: TGCGCCAGCAGCCAAGATCCGCGACTAGGGGGATACAATGAGCAGTTCTTC. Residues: CASSQDPRLGGYNEQFF.

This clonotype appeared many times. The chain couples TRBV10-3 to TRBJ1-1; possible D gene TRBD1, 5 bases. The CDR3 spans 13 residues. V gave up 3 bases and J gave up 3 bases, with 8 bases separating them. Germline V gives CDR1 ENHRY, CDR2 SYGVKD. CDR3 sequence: CAISDQGDTEAFF. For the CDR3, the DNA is TGTGCCATCAGTGATCAGGGAGACACTGAAGCTTTCTTT.

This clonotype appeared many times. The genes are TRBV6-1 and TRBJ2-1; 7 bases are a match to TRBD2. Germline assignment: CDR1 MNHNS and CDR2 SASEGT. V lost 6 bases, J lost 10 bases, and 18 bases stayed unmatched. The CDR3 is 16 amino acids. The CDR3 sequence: CASSGYRPGGSYEQFF. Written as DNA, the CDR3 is TGTGCCAGCAGCGGATACCGCCCGGGCGGGAGTTACGAGCAGTTCTTC.

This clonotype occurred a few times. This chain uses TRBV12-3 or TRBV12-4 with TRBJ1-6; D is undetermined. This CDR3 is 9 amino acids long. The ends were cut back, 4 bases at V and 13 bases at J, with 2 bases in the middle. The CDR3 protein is CASSSPLHF. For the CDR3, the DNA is TGTGCCAGCAGTTCCCCCCTCCACTTT.

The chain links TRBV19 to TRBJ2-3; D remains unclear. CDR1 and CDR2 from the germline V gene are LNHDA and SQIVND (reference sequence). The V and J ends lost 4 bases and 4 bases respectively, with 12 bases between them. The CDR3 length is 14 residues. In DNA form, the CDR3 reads TGTGCCAGTAGTAGTATGGGCGGCTCAGATACGCAGTATTTT. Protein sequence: CASSSMGGSDTQYF.

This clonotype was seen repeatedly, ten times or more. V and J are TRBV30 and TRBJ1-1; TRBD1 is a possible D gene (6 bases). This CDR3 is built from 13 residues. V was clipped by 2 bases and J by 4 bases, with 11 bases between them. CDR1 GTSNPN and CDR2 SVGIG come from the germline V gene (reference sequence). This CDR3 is CAWSLAGVTEAFF. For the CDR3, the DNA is TGTGCCTGGAGTTTAGCAGGGGTCACTGAAGCTTTCTTT.

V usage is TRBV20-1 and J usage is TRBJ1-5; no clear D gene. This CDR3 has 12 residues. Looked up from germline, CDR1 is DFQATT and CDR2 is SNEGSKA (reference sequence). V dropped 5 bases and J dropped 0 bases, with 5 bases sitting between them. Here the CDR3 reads CSAWDSNQPQHF. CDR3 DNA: TGCAGTGCTTGGGATAGCAATCAGCCCCAGCATTTT.

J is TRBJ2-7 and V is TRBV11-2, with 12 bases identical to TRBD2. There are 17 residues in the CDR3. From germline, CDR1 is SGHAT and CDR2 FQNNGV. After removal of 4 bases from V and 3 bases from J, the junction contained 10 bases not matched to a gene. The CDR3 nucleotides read TGTGCCAGCAGCTCGACTCTAGCGGGGGGGACTAACTACGAGCAGTACTTC. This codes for CASSSTLAGGTNYEQYF.

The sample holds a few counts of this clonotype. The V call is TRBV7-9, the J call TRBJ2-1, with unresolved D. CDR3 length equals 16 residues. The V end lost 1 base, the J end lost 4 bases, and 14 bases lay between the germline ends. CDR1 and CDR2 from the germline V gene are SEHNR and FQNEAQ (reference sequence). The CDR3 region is CASSLGRLGPYNEQFF. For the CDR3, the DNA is TGTGCCAGCAGCTTAGGTAGGTTAGGCCCTTACAATGAGCAGTTCTTC.

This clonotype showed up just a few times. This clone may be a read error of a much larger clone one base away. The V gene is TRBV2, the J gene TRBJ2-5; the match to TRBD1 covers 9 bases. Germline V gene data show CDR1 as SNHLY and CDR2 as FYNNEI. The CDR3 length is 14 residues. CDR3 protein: CASSNHRGQGTQYF. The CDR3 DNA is TGTGCCAGCAGTAACCACAGGGGGCAAGGGACCCAGTACTTC.

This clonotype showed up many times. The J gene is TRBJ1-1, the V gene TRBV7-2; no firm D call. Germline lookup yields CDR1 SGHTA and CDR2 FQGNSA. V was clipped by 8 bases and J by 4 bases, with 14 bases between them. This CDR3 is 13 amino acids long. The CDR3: CASGWLTGTEAFF. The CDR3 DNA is TGTGCCAGCGGCTGGCTAACGGGCACTGAAGCTTTCTTT.

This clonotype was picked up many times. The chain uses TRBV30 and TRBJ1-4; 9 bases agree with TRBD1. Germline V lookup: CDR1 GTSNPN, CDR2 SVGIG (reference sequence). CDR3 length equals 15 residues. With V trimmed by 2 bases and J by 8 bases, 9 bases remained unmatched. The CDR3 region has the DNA TGTGCCTGGAGTACCGTCGGACAGGGGTTCGAAAAACTGTTTTTT. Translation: CAWSTVGQGFEKLFF.